The next 28 T cell receptor beta chains were all read from a single sample in a study of blood T cell repertoires in COVID-19. Only in-frame clones appear in the TCRdb table, and some are missing; sequencing was by immunoSEQ multiplex PCR. The repertoire has about 280,000 clones, 85% to 90% of them found once; the top ten carry about an eighth. The sample consisted of peripheral blood. The receptor set was obtained from a human donor in a cohort sampled during active COVID-19.

This chain connects TRBV6-5 to TRBJ2-7; possible D gene TRBD2, 6 bases. The CDR3 is made up of 14 amino acids. The germline V gene encodes CDR1 MNHEY and CDR2 SVGAGI. V was pared by 1 base and J by 6 bases, with 13 bases between. CDR3 in amino acids: CASSYLRDKGEQYF. CDR3 sequence (DNA): TGTGCCAGCAGTTACTTGCGGGATAAGGGCGAGCAGTACTTC.

The V gene is TRBV7-2, the J gene TRBJ1-2, with D possibly TRBD1 on 5 matching bases. The CDR3 loop spans 13 amino acids. V was clipped by 4 bases and J by 5 bases, with 11 bases between them. CDR1 SGHTA and CDR2 FQGNSA come from the germline V gene. The CDR3 spells CASSSDSLYGYTF. The DNA for the CDR3 is TGTGCCAGCAGCTCCGACAGCCTTTATGGCTACACCTTC.

The chain employs TRBV6-1 and TRBJ1-2; unclear D gene. The length of the CDR3 is 14 residues. Trimming took off 0 bases at V and 4 bases at J, with 9 bases between the two ends. Germline-derived CDR1 and CDR2 are MNHNS and SASEGT. In DNA, the CDR3 is TGTGCCAGCAGTGAAGCCATGCGGAGCTATGGCTACACCTTC. Protein sequence: CASSEAMRSYGYTF.

This chain connects TRBV6-2 or TRBV6-3 to TRBJ1-4, with unresolved D. The V end lost 3 bases, the J end lost 7 bases, and 12 bases lay between the germline ends. This CDR3 is built from 14 residues. CDR1 MNHEY and CDR2 SVGEGT come from the germline V gene. CDR3 loop: CASSYSREIEKLFF. As DNA, the CDR3 is TGTGCCAGCAGTTATTCGCGGGAGATTGAAAAACTGTTTTTT.

This chain links TRBV12-5 with TRBJ2-5; D is possibly TRBD1 (5 bases). Trimming stripped 6 bases from V and 3 bases from J, with 14 bases between. Per germline, CDR1 LGHNT and CDR2 FRNRAP. This CDR3 spans 14 amino acids. The CDR3 spells CASGSSPREETQYF. In DNA, the CDR3 is TGTGCTAGTGGCTCCAGTCCCAGGGAAGAGACCCAGTACTTC.

The gene calls are TRBV5-1 and TRBJ1-4; TRBD1 matches 7 bases. There are 15 residues in the CDR3. Germline loops: CDR1 SGHRS, CDR2 YFSETQ. V dropped 0 bases and J dropped 8; count of bases not matched to a gene: 7. The CDR3 loop is CASSLGTGVGEKLFF. The CDR3 DNA reads TGCGCCAGCAGCTTGGGCACAGGGGTCGGGGAAAAACTGTTTTTT.

The rearrangement joins TRBV18 to TRBJ1-6; TRBD1 agrees at 9 bases. CDR1 KGHSH and CDR2 LQKENI come from the germline V gene. Germline trimming cut 3 bases from V and 7 bases from J; bases unmatched to any gene: 4. This CDR3 contains 15 residues. CDR3 residues: CASSPGTGKNSPLHF. CDR3 bases: TGTGCCAGCTCACCCGGGACAGGGAAGAATTCACCCCTCCACTTT.

J is TRBJ1-2 and V is TRBV29-1; D is unclear. V was shortened by 2 bases and J by 6 bases, with 19 bases between the two germline ends. This CDR3 has 15 residues. Germline CDR1 and CDR2: SQVTM and ANQGSEA. The CDR3 sequence is CSVEWREGASNGYTF. The CDR3, as DNA: TGCAGCGTTGAATGGCGAGAGGGCGCGAGTAATGGCTACACCTTC.

CDR3 loop: CASGQGIIGELFF. CDR3 DNA: TGCGCCAGCGGGCAGGGGATCATCGGGGAGCTGTTTTTT. V is TRBV5-1 and J is TRBJ2-2; D might be TRBD1 (6 bases). V gave up 7 bases and J gave up 7 bases, with 14 bases separating them. Germline V lookup: CDR1 SGHRS, CDR2 YFSETQ. This CDR3 spans 13 amino acids.

Comment on this clone: A read error may account for a junction end that differs from germline. The chain uses TRBV3-1 (or the pseudogene TRBV3-2) and TRBJ2-7, with 8 bases lining up with TRBD1. Germline CDR1 is LGHDT and CDR2 is YNNKEL (reference sequence). The length of the CDR3 is 15 residues. The chain's CDR3 is CASSQEAFGQGDSTF. DNA for the CDR3: TGTGCCAGCAGCCAAGAGGCATTCGGACAGGGAGATAGTACCTTC.

The chain joins TRBV21-1 to TRBJ2-1; the table's D call of TRBD2 was not tested on the DNA. TRBV21-1 represents a pseudogene. The CDR3 totals 19 residues. The DNA for the CDR3 is TGTGCCAGCAGCCACACGTGGCTAGCGGGAGGGTCGAAAAACAATGAGCAGTTCTTC. Encoded protein: CASSHTWLAGGSKNNEQFF.

The chain carries TRBV2 and TRBJ2-5, with 9 bases that match TRBD2. V lost 8 bases and J lost 1; bases outside the gene matches: 8. CDR3 length: 15 residues. CDR1 and CDR2 from the germline V gene are SNHLY and FYNNEI. Written as DNA, the CDR3 is TGTGCCAGCGCCGCGGGGGGGGTGGCCCAAGAGACCCAGTACTTC. Its protein is CASAAGGVAQETQYF. The full variable domain, completed using reference TRBV2 and TRBJ2-5, is EPEVTQTPSHQVTQMGQEVILRCVPISNHLYFYWYRQILGQKVEFLVSFYNNEISEKSEIFDDQFSVERPDGSNFTLKIRSTKLEDSAMYFCASAAGGVAQETQYFGPGTRLLVL.

V and J are TRBV9 and TRBJ2-4, with 12 bases lining up with TRBD2. The length of the CDR3 is 17 residues. After removal of 5 bases from V and 8 bases from J, the junction contained 14 bases not matched to a gene. Germline values: CDR1 SGDLS, CDR2 YYNGEE. The CDR3 loop reads CASSASLAGGPKHIQYF. The DNA for the CDR3 is TGTGCCAGCAGTGCCTCCCTAGCGGGAGGGCCGAAGCACATTCAGTACTTC.

The rearrangement uses TRBV5-6 and TRBJ1-2; the D gene is possibly TRBD1 (6 bases). CDR3 length equals 15 residues. CDR1 and CDR2 (germline): SGHDT, YYEEEE. V was clipped by 4 bases and J by 2 bases, with 15 bases between them. DNA for the CDR3: TGTGCCAGCAGCAAAAGACAGGCGACGAACTATGGCTACACCTTC. This sequence encodes CASSKRQATNYGYTF.

The chain carries TRBV7-2 and TRBJ2-7; the D is unclear. Trimming cost V 5 bases and J 3 bases, with 8 bases left between them. Germline V lookup: CDR1 SGHTA, CDR2 FQGNSA. The CDR3 sequence is 12 residues long. CDR3 in DNA: TGTGCCAGCAGCCCAGACAACTACGAGCAGTACTTC. Encoded protein: CASSPDNYEQYF.

The V gene is TRBV28, the J gene TRBJ1-2; a weak D match, TRBD1 (6 bases). The V gene's germline CDR1 is MDHEN and CDR2 SYDVKM. Trimming took off 5 bases at V and 3 bases at J, with 13 bases between the two ends. The CDR3 is 14 residues long. The CDR3 here is CASSPRGGDYGYTF. The CDR3 DNA is TGTGCCAGCAGTCCCCGGGGGGGCGACTATGGCTACACCTTC.

This clone occurred once. V usage is TRBV5-5 and J usage is TRBJ1-5, with a possible D match to TRBD1 (5 bases). The CDR3 runs to 15 residues. V was shortened by 5 bases and J by 2 bases, with 14 bases between the two germline ends. Germline V gene data show CDR1 as SGHKS and CDR2 as YYEKEE (reference sequence). The CDR3 protein is CASRRREGGNQPQHF. Here the CDR3 DNA reads TGTGCCAGCAGACGCAGGGAAGGGGGCAATCAGCCCCAGCATTTT.

The genes are TRBV2 and TRBJ2-1, with 14 positions matching TRBD2. The ends lost 6 bases at V and 4 bases at J; junction bases unmatched: 11. The CDR3 contains 18 residues. The V gene's germline CDR1 is SNHLY and CDR2 FYNNEI. CDR3 residues: CASREKTGTSGRYNEQFF. CDR3 in DNA: TGTGCCAGCAGAGAGAAGACCGGGACTAGCGGGAGATACAATGAGCAGTTCTTC.

This chain links TRBV20-1 with TRBJ2-6; possible D gene TRBD1, 6 bases. This CDR3 is built from 15 residues. CDR1 and CDR2 from the germline V gene are DFQATT and SNEGSKA (reference sequence). The V gene lost 3 bases and the J gene lost 2 bases, with 11 bases spanning the gap. The CDR3 nucleotides read TGCAGTGCTAGTCAGGGGTCGGCTGGGGCCAACGTCCTGACTTTC. It is translated as CSASQGSAGANVLTF.

This chain connects TRBV4-1 to TRBJ2-2; 13 nucleotides agree with TRBD2. The CDR3 consists of 15 residues. Germline V gene sequence: CDR1 MGHRA, CDR2 YSYEKL. The junction had 2 bases not matched to a gene; V was cut back by 6 bases and J by 4 bases. The CDR3 DNA reads TGCGCCAGCAGGACTAGCGGGAGGTCCACCGGGGAGCTGTTTTTT. Translation: CASRTSGRSTGELFF.

There are a few counts of this clone. This chain links TRBV9 with TRBJ1-3, with no clear D. The ends were cut back, 1 base at V and 0 bases at J, with 5 bases in the middle. Germline V gene sequence: CDR1 SGDLS, CDR2 YYNGEE. CDR3 size: 14 residues. CDR3: CASSVTSSGNTIYF. In nucleotides, the CDR3 is TGTGCCAGCAGCGTAACCAGCTCTGGAAACACCATATATTTT. Full variable domain (missing parts from reference TRBV9 and TRBJ1-3): DSGVTQTPKHLITATGQRVTLRCSPRSGDLSVYWYQQSLDQGLQFLIQYYNGEERAKGNILERFSAQQFPDLHSELNLSSLELGDSALYFCASSVTSSGNTIYFGEGSWLTVV.

This chain connects TRBV7-9 to TRBJ1-1; TRBD1 aligns across 11 bases. The CDR3 has 15 residues. Germline loops: CDR1 SEHNR, CDR2 FQNEAQ (reference sequence). With V trimmed by 2 bases and J by 5 bases, 4 bases remained unmatched. The CDR3, as DNA: TGTGCCAGCAGCTTAAAGGGACAGGGGGAAACTGAAGCTTTCTTT. Residues: CASSLKGQGETEAFF.

This chain uses TRBV19 with TRBJ2-1, with D possibly matching TRBD2 (5 bases). CDR3 length: 16 residues. Trimming left V 1 base short and J 0 bases short, with 10 bases between. Per the germline V gene, CDR1 is LNHDA and CDR2 is SQIVND (reference sequence). The CDR3 nucleotides are TGTGCCAGTAGTATAGCGTATGGGAGCTCCTACAATGAGCAGTTCTTC. As protein: CASSIAYGSSYNEQFF.

The rearrangement uses TRBV10-2 and TRBJ2-7; D might be TRBD2 (6 bases). V was cut by 3 bases and J by 4 bases, with 19 bases left in between. The V gene's germline CDR1 is WSHSY and CDR2 SAAADI. This CDR3 spans 16 amino acids. The CDR3: CASSDSRGTGLYEQYF. CDR3 sequence (DNA): TGCGCCAGCAGTGATTCTCGGGGGACCGGGCTATACGAGCAGTACTTC.

The chain recombines TRBV3-1 (or the pseudogene TRBV3-2) with TRBJ2-5, with a possible D match to TRBD1 (5 bases). The germline V gene encodes CDR1 LGHDT and CDR2 YNNKEL (reference sequence). V lost 0 bases to trimming and J lost 2 bases, with 10 bases between them. This CDR3 is built from 15 residues. CDR3 nucleotide sequence: TGTGCCAGCAGCCAAGATCACCGACAGCAAGAGACCCAGTACTTC. Its protein is CASSQDHRQQETQYF.

The chain has TRBV9 and TRBJ1-5, with TRBD1 as a possible D gene (6 bases). The CDR3 sequence is 14 residues long. Per germline, CDR1 SGDLS and CDR2 YYNGEE. Between the trimmed V and J ends, which lost 3 bases and 0 bases, there was a span of 7 bases. The CDR3, as DNA: TGTGCCAGCAGCGCAGGGGTTAGCAATCAGCCCCAGCATTTT. This gives the protein CASSAGVSNQPQHF.

This clone appeared once. This same CDR3 is encoded by further DNA sequences in the sample. V gene TRBV28 combines with J gene TRBJ2-7; the match to TRBD1 covers 8 bases. J was trimmed by 3 bases and V by 5 bases; bases with no gene match: 3. The CDR3 loop spans 13 amino acids. Per the germline V gene, CDR1 is MDHEN and CDR2 is SYDVKM. CDR3: CASSPGQGYEQYF. As DNA, the CDR3 is TGTGCCAGCAGTCCCGGACAGGGCTACGAGCAGTACTTC.

The chain employs TRBV28 and TRBJ1-2, with D hard to call. The CDR3 loop spans 11 amino acids. The V gene's germline CDR1 is MDHEN and CDR2 SYDVKM. The germline V and J ends were trimmed by 8 bases and 5 bases, with 9 bases remaining between them. The CDR3: CASGPIYGYTF. The CDR3 region has the DNA TGTGCCAGCGGCCCAATTTATGGCTACACCTTC.